This T cell receptor beta chain was sequenced for a study of cytomegalovirus exposure and HLA in healthy donors. Study overall: Unique TCR beta sequences numbering some 120 million came from about 179 million T cells in an earlier analysis. From HLA-typed donors, an early data release held about 85 million unique TCRs.

Remarks on this clone: No antigen is known for it.

V gave up 4 bases and J gave up 4 bases; unmatched junction bases: 8. Germline V gene lookup returns CDR1 MNHNS and CDR2 SASEGT. There are 16 residues in the CDR3. The PCR employed 60 Vbeta primers together with 13 Jbeta primers. Measured with immunoSEQ multiplex PCR; TCRdb has only the in-frame clones, and not every one. The sample includes 21,000 or so clones. Findings and caveats of the study: In a later analysis, DRB1 alleles had the most associated TCRs; HLA-C alleles the fewest. With later analysis, a missense DCLRE1C variant became linked to TCR beta V- and J-gene trimming.

Sequenced: PBMCs. This clonotype was sampled from a man aged 55-75 years in good health and CMV-seropositive. This chain links TRBV6-1 with TRBJ2-3, with TRBD2 identical over 10 bases. Here the CDR3 reads CASSGRVAGGSDTQYF. DNA of the CDR3: TGTGCCAGCAGTGGTAGGGTAGCGGGAGGTTCAGATACGCAGTATTTT.